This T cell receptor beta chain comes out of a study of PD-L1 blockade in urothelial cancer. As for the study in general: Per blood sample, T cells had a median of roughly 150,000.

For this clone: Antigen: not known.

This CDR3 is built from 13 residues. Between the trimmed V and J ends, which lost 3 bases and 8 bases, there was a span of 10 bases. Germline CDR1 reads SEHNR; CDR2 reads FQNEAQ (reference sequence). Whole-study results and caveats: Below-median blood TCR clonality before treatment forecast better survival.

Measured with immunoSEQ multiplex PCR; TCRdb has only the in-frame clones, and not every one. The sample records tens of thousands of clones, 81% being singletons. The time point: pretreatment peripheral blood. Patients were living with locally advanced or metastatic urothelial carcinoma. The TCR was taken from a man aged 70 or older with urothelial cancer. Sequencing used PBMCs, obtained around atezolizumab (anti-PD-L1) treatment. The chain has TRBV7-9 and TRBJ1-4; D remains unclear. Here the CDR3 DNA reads TGTGCCAGCAGCTTCCGCCGAGAGGAAAAACTGTTTTTT. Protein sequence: CASSFRREEKLFF.